This TCR beta chain comes out of a study of blood T cell repertoires in COVID-19. Study-wide context: COVID-19 samples collected from the United States, Italy and Spain covered acute and convalescent phases.

The table came from immunoSEQ multiplex PCR; TCRdb's copy has only in-frame clones and leaves some out. Seen here are 190,000 or so clones, roughly 78% observed once, and the top ten hold roughly 2.8%. Germline CDR1 is WSHSY and CDR2 is SAAADI. This CDR3 has 13 residues. V was clipped by 7 bases and J by 4 bases, with 11 bases between them. The sample was peripheral blood. This receptor was identified in a woman aged 80 or over with active or convalescent COVID-19. The rearrangement uses TRBV10-2 and TRBJ1-5; D not certain. Written as DNA, the CDR3 is TGCGCCAGCAAACAGTTTACTAATCAGCCCCAGCATTTT. Translated, it gives CASKQFTNQPQHF.